This entry features one T cell receptor beta chain sequence. This clonotype occurred many times. There is no known antigen for this receptor. Base quality data are lacking; no much larger clone is found one base away. The data stem from a study of neurological immune-mediated disorders (dated by TCRdb to the late 2010s). General notes on the study: Peripheral blood TCR-beta repertoires from HTLV-I-associated myelopathy (HAM/TSP) patients, multiple sclerosis patients and healthy controls were compared by UMI-based sequencing. Alongside PBMC samples, the set of approximately 100 TCR-beta libraries contained longitudinal samples, technical triplicates, and paired CD4+ and CD8+ T-cell subsets that had been sorted. Of the roughly 70 subjects in the cohort, some 15 were HAM/TSP patients, approximately 34 were multiple sclerosis patients, and around 20 were healthy controls.

The healthy controls were volunteers from blood banks in Maryland, USA. Libraries from unsorted PBMCs were made from 2 million PBMCs kept in RNAlater at -80 degrees C until RNA extraction. Peripheral blood underwent Ficoll-Hypaque density gradient centrifugation to isolate PBMCs, which were then cryopreserved in liquid nitrogen. Study-wide findings and limitations: Across subjects, expanded clones never shared an identical CDR3 amino acid sequence, which suggests that the TCR-beta repertoires in every group were private. TCR clonal expansion was highest in HAM/TSP patients and lowest in MS patients, with MS patients falling below even healthy controls.

cDNA was synthesized by template-switch 5'RACE using a primer with a 10-nucleotide random unique molecular identifier that tagged each TCR transcript. Every sequencing run covered 15-18 subjects and yielded more than 200 million TCR-beta sequences. The RNeasy kit was used to extract total RNA. The KAPA Real-time Library Amplification kit was used to amplify TCR-beta VDJ regions with primers targeting the TCR constant region and the 5'RACE anchor. Sample indexes and Illumina adaptors were added in a first PCR, after which library yield was increased in a second PCR. After purification with Ampure beads, the TCR product of roughly 650 bp was size-selected on a 2% E-gel SizeSelection system. Before pooling, library quality was checked on a Bioanalyzer, concentration was measured with Qubit, and libraries were quantified with the Kapa Library Quantification kit. Libraries were sequenced paired-end 2 x 150 bp on an Illumina HiSeq 2500. To increase sequence diversity, about 25-31% phiX was spiked into each library pool. Turning to the authors' computational methods: The UMI-based MiGEC pipeline processed quality-filtered reads and removed over 75% of raw TCR sequences during error correction. VDJ genes were aligned to IMGT germline references, and each clonotype was defined by a unique CDR3 amino acid sequence together with V-J genes. Clonal expansion, Shannon diversity and CDR3 relatedness (CalcPairwiseDistances, ClusterSamples) were evaluated with VDJtools, and phylogenetic trees were built with CLCbio workbench. Expanded clones were defined as having at least 8 unique UMIs, based on coefficient-of-variation modelling across technical triplicates. In TCRdb, the public reads were trimmed at Q25 with fastp and aligned with MiXCR, with productive beta chains retained. Rows with one shared CDR3 protein collapse into an entry with the most common genes and DNA. TCRdb, not the authors, supplied the V and J calls. This sample lists around 33,000 distinct CDR3 sequences; under 7.5% were detected once. Together, the top ten hold 4.4% of the sample.

Reading the germline V gene (reference sequence) gives CDR1 DFQATT and CDR2 SNEGSKA. Trimming removed 6 bases from V and 3 bases from J; the gene matches leave 9 bases unexplained. The CDR3 starts with the cysteine, ends with the phenylalanine, and has 15 residues. Only the CDR3 DNA is retained, 45 bases long and in frame from the first base. The TCR comes from a woman aged 35 to 49 in good health. Sequencing was carried out using PBMCs. The rearranged segments are TRBV20-1 and TRBJ1-4; 8 junctional bases match TRBD1. CDR3 loop: CSALGGTGANEKLFF. The DNA reads as follows: TGCAGTGCCCTAGGAGGGACAGGAGCTAATGAAAAACTGTTTTTT.